Shown below are 8 T cell receptor beta chains from a single sample sequenced in a study of vaccination and CD4 T cells after COVID-19. For these TCRs, the target antigens are not known. Time point indicated: late sampling 161 to 241 days after vaccination in three convalescent patients. Treatment denoted: approximately 9-day PBMC culture with coronavirus spike peptide pools or control peptides (ViraFEST assay). Cultured CD4+ T-cell DNA underwent Oncomine TCR Beta short-read sequencing. TCRdb passed the PCR reads through MiXCR, listing each CDR3 protein once. The sample lists tens of thousands of distinct CDR3 sequences; about 40% were seen once. Material: CD4+ T cells from blood, cultured in vitro, obtained about 7 months after SARS-CoV-2 vaccination. These receptors all stem from a human donor who had recovered from COVID-19.

This sequence joins TRBV6-5 and TRBJ1-1, with a weak D call TRBD1 (6 bases). Trimming pared 3 bases from V and 0 bases from J, leaving 8 bases between. The CDR3 is 14 amino acids. Germline values: CDR1 MNHEY, CDR2 SVGAGI. The CDR3 DNA is TGTGCCAGCAGTTATACAGGGCTGAACACTGAAGCTTTCTTT. The encoded protein is CASSYTGLNTEAFF.

The rearrangement joins TRBV6-1 to TRBJ1-2; TRBD1 matches 7 bases. CDR3 length: 13 residues. The ends lost 5 bases at V and 5 bases at J; junction bases unmatched: 5. Germline CDR1 is MNHNS and CDR2 is SASEGT. The CDR3 protein is CASSKGATYGYTF. Written as DNA, the CDR3 is TGTGCCAGCAGTAAGGGGGCGACTTATGGCTACACCTTC.

This rearrangement joins TRBV6-2 or TRBV6-3 to TRBJ2-7; D may be TRBD2 (5 bases). The germline V gene has CDR1 MNHEY and CDR2 SVGEGT. V lost 8 bases to trimming and J lost 0 bases, with 14 bases between them. The CDR3 is 14 amino acids. CDR3 in DNA: TGTGCCAGCGGTAATAGCGCGAGCTCCTACGAGCAGTACTTC. Translating it yields CASGNSASSYEQYF.

V is TRBV25-1 and J is TRBJ2-2; tentative D call: TRBD2 (7 bases). Germline V gene data show CDR1 as MGHDK and CDR2 as SYGVNS. The CDR3 has 11 amino acids. Deletions cut 4 bases from V and 12 bases from J, with 9 bases between. The CDR3: CASSGGGQLFF. CDR3 bases: TGTGCCAGCAGTGGGGGGGGCCAGCTGTTTTTT.

This clonotype has just a few counts. The V gene is TRBV20-1, the J gene TRBJ1-5, with a weak D call TRBD1 (5 bases). V gave up 0 bases and J gave up 2 bases, with 14 bases separating them. CDR1 DFQATT and CDR2 SNEGSKA come from the germline V gene (reference sequence). The length of the CDR3 is 16 residues. CDR3 amino acids: CSAREGPRLGNQPQHF. The CDR3 DNA is TGCAGTGCTAGAGAGGGACCTCGGCTGGGCAATCAGCCCCAGCATTTT.

J is TRBJ2-1 and V is TRBV7-2; 7 bases agree with TRBD2. This CDR3 is 14 amino acids long. The V gene's germline CDR1 is SGHTA and CDR2 FQGNSA. V lost 2 bases, J lost 4 bases, and 2 bases stayed unmatched. This chain's CDR3 is CASSLRREYNEQFF. DNA of the CDR3: TGTGCCAGCAGCTTACGGCGGGAGTACAATGAGCAGTTCTTC.

This clonotype was picked up a small number of times. The chain couples TRBV28 to TRBJ1-5; D unresolved. This CDR3 region has 13 residues. Germline CDR1 reads MDHEN; CDR2 reads SYDVKM. The germline V and J ends were trimmed by 8 bases and 0 bases, with 8 bases remaining between them. CDR3 sequence: CASREYSNQPQHF. CDR3 nucleotide sequence: TGTGCCAGCCGAGAATATAGCAATCAGCCCCAGCATTTT.

The gene calls are TRBV7-9 and TRBJ2-7; possible D gene TRBD1, 5 bases. The germline gives CDR1 SEHNR, CDR2 FQNEAQ (reference sequence). V lost 0 bases and J lost 7, with 10 bases in between. CDR3 length equals 13 residues. The CDR3 loop reads CASSLALRGEQYF. DNA for the CDR3: TGTGCCAGCAGCTTAGCGCTTAGGGGAGAGCAGTACTTC.